This TCR beta chain is from a study of blood T cell repertoires in COVID-19. Study in general: PBMCs, B-cell-depleted T cells, or T cells provided the cDNA or gDNA that made up the material.

Per the study methods: The assay estimated nucleated cells by amplifying reference gene primers. Data came from immunoSEQ multiplex PCR; TCRdb stores just in-frame clones and leaves some out. V and J calls and clone size follow that table, whereas D and trimming were derived from the DNA. The top ten hold 2.6% of the sample, which has 250,000 to 400,000 clones, roughly nine tenths seen once. Allocation to cohorts depended on clinical history reported by the participants. The study counted Cohort 3 donors as recovered given two negative PCRs, clearance, or symptom resolution. Germline CDR1 SEHNR, CDR2 FQNEAQ (reference sequence). The CDR3 has 14 residues. V shed 7 bases, J shed 4 bases, and the junction held 6 bases outside the gene matches.

This clonotype was obtained from a man aged 60 to 69 who had recovered from COVID-19. The chain has TRBV7-9 and TRBJ2-2; TRBD1 aligns across 7 bases. Source material: PBMCs or T cells enriched from blood (not recorded which). CDR3 DNA: TGTGCCAGCAATATACAGGGGATCACCGGGGAGCTGTTTTTT. The encoded protein is CASNIQGITGELFF.